Here is one TCR beta chain with its context. What it binds is not known. The data belong to a study of T cell responses to AZD1222 COVID-19 vaccine. Study conclusions and caveats: Donors were largely white British and mainly female; clonal diversity was possibly underestimated. Spike-specific TCR breadth and depth grew following two AZD1222 doses. Per reports, nearly half of all spike-specific TCRs target regions that are unmutated in variants.

Germline V CDR1 and CDR2: MNHEY, SVGAGI. V dropped 0 bases and J dropped 0 bases, with 11 bases sitting between them. This CDR3 has 16 amino acids. Method: immunoSEQ multiplex PCR; TCRdb's copy keeps in-frame clones and lacks some. The profile shows over 100,000 clones, just over 85% of them singletons. The receptor was isolated from an adult in good health. The V gene is TRBV6-5, the J gene TRBJ1-2; weak D call: TRBD1 (6 bases). Sequences were derived from peripheral blood, sampled on day 0 of AZD1222 vaccination. CDR3 sequence reads: CASSYSDSLSNYGYTF. The CDR3 DNA reads TGTGCCAGCAGTTACTCGGACAGCCTTTCTAACTATGGCTACACCTTC.